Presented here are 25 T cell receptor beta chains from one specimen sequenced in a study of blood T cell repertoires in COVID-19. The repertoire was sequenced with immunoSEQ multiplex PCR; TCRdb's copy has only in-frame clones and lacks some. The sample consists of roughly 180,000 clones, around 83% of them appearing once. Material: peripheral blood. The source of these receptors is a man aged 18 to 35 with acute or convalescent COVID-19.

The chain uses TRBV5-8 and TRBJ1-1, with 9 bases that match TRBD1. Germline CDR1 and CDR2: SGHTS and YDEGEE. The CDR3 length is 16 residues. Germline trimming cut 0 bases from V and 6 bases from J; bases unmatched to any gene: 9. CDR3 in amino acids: CASSLGTGAYVAEAFF. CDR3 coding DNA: TGTGCCAGCAGCTTGGGGACAGGGGCTTATGTGGCTGAAGCTTTCTTT.

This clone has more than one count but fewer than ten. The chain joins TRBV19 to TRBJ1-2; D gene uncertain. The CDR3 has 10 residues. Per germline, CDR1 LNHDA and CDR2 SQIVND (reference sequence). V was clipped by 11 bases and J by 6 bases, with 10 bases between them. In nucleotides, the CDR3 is TGTGCCTCCGGGGTGGATGGCTACACCTTC. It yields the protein CASGVDGYTF.

In DNA form, the CDR3 reads TGTGCCAGCAGCCCCAGGGACAGGGCCTACAATGAGCAGTTCTTC. This gives the protein CASSPRDRAYNEQFF. V usage is TRBV5-4 and J usage is TRBJ2-1, with TRBD1 matching 9 bases. This CDR3 comprises 15 residues. CDR1 SGHNT and CDR2 YYREEE come from the germline V gene (reference sequence). V shed 4 bases, J shed 2 bases, and the junction held 4 bases outside the gene matches. The full variable domain, with the rest looked up from reference TRBV5-4 and TRBJ2-1, is ETGVTQSPTHLIKTRGQQVTLRCSSQSGHNTVSWYQQALGQGPQFIFQYYREEENGRGNFPPRFSGLQFPNYSSELNVNALELDDSALYLCASSPRDRAYNEQFFGPGTRLTVL.

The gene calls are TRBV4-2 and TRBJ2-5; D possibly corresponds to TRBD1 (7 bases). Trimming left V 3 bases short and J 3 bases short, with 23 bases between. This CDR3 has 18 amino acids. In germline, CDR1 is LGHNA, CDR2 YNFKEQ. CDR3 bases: TGTGCCAGCAGCCATCAAGGAGGGGGCAGCTTGGGAGAAGAGACCCAGTACTTC. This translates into CASSHQGGGSLGEETQYF.

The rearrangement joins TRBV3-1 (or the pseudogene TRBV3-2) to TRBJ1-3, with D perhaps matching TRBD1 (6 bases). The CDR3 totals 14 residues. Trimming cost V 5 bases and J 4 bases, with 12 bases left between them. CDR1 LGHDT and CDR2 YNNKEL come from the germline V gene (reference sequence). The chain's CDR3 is CASSYGQSGNTIYF. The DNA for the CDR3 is TGTGCCAGCAGCTATGGACAGTCCGGAAACACCATATATTTT.

The CDR3 reads CASSSHRTHNYGYTF. CDR3 nucleotides: TGTGCCAGCAGCTCCCACAGGACCCACAACTATGGCTACACCTTC. The chain has TRBV7-2 and TRBJ1-2, with D perhaps matching TRBD1 (5 bases). Germline CDR1 is SGHTA and CDR2 is FQGNSA. V gave up 4 bases and J gave up 2 bases, with 14 bases separating them. This CDR3 region has 15 residues.

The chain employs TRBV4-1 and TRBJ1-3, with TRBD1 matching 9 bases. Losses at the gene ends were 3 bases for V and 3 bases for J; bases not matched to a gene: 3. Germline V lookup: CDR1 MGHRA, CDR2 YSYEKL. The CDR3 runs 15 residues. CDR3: CASSQGQGVGNTIYF. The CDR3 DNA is TGCGCCAGCAGCCAGGGACAGGGTGTTGGAAACACCATATATTTT.

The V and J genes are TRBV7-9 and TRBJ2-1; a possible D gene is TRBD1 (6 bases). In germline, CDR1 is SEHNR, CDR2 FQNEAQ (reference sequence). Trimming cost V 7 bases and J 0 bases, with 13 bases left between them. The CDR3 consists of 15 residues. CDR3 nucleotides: TGTGCCAGCAACCCGACAGGCAACTCCTACAATGAGCAGTTCTTC. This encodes CASNPTGNSYNEQFF.

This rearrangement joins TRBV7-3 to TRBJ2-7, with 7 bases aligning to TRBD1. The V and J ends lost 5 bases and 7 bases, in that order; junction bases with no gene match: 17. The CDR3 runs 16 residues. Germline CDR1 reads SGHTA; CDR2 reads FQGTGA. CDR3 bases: TGTGCCAGCAGCCAAAAAACCGGGACAGATGTACGAGAGCAGTACTTC. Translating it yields CASSQKTGTDVREQYF.

CDR3 sequence: CAWSVQAVDYGYTF. CDR3 DNA: TGTGCCTGGAGTGTACAGGCCGTAGACTATGGCTACACCTTC. The chain uses TRBV30 and TRBJ1-2, with D maybe TRBD1 (5 bases). The germline V gene has CDR1 GTSNPN and CDR2 SVGIG (reference sequence). The CDR3 is made up of 14 amino acids. V shed 0 bases and J shed 3 bases, with 11 bases lying between them.

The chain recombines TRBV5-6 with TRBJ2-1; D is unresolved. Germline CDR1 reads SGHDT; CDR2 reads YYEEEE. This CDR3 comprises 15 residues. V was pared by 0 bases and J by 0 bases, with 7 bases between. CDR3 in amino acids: CASSLAPSSYNEQFF. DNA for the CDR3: TGTGCCAGCAGCTTGGCACCGAGCTCCTACAATGAGCAGTTCTTC.

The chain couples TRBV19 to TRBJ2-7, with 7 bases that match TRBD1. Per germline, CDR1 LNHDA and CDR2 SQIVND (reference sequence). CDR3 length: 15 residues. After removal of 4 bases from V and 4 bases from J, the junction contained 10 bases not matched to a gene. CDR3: CASSTRPGQLYEQYF. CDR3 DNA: TGTGCCAGTAGTACGCGCCCGGGACAGCTATACGAGCAGTACTTC.

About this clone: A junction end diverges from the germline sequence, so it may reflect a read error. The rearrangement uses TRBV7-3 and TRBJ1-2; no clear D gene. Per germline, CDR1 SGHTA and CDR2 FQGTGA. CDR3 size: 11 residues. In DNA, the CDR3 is TGTGCCAGCAGCTTCTTTCTACTCTTTTCCTTC. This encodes CASSFFLLFSF.

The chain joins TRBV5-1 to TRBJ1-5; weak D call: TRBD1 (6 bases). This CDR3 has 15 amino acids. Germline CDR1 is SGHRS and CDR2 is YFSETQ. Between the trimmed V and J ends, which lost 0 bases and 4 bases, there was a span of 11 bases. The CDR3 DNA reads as TGCGCCAGCAGCTTGGCAGGACAGTCAAATCAGCCCCAGCATTTT. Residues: CASSLAGQSNQPQHF.

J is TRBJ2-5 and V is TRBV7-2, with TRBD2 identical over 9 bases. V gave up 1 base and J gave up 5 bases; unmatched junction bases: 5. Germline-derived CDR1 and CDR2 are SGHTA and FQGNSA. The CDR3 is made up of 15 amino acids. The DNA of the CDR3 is TGTGCCAGCAGCTTAGGCGGGGGGGCCTGGGAGACCCAGTACTTC. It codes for CASSLGGGAWETQYF.

The CDR3, as DNA: TGTGCCACCAGCAGAGAACAGGGAAATAGCAATCAGCCCCAGCATTTT. Translated, it gives CATSREQGNSNQPQHF. This chain uses TRBV15 with TRBJ1-5; tentative D call: TRBD1 (6 bases). Germline loops: CDR1 LNHNV, CDR2 YYDKDF (reference sequence). The CDR3 is made up of 16 amino acids. The ends were cut back, 0 bases at V and 0 bases at J, with 9 bases in the middle.

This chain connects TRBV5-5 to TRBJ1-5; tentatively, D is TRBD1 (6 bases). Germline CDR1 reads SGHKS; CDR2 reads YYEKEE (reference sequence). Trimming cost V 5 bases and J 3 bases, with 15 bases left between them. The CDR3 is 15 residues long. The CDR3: CASSSSGTPNQPQHF. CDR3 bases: TGTGCCAGCAGTTCGTCCGGGACACCCAATCAGCCCCAGCATTTT.

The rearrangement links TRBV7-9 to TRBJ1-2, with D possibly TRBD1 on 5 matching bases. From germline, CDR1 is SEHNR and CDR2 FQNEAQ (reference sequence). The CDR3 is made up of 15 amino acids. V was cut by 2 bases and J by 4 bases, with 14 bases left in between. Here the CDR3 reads CASSLITQGGYGYTF. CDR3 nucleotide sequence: TGTGCCAGCAGCTTAATAACTCAGGGAGGCTATGGCTACACCTTC.

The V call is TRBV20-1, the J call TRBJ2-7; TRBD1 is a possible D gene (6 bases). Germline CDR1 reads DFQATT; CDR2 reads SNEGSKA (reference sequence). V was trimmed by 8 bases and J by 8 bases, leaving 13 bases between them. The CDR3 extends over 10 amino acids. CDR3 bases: TGCAGTATAGAGGGGGATCAGCAGTACGTC. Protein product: CSIEGDQQYV.

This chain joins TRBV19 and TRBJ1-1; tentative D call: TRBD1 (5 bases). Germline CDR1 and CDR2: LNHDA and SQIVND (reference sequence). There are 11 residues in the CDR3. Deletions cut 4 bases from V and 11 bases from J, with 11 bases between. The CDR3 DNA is TGTGCCAGTAGTAATGGGGGGTGGGCTTTCTTT. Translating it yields CASSNGGWAFF.

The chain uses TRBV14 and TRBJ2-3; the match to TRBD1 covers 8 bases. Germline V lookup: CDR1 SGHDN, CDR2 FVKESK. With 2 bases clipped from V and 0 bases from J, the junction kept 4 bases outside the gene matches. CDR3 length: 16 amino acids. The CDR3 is CASSQQGASSTDTQYF. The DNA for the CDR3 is TGTGCCAGCAGCCAACAGGGGGCTTCTAGCACAGATACGCAGTATTTT.

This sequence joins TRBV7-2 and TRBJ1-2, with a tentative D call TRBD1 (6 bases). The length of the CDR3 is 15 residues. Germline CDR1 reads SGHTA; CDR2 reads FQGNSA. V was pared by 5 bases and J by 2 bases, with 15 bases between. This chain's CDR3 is CASSPETGTNYGYTF. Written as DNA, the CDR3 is TGTGCCAGCAGCCCAGAGACAGGAACCAACTATGGCTACACCTTC.

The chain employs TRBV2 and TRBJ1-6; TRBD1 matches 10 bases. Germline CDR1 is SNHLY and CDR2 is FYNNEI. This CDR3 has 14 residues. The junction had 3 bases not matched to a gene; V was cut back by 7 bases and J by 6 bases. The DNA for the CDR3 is TGTGCCAGCACTGGACAGGGGGGTAATTCACCCCTCCACTTT. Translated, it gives CASTGQGGNSPLHF.

This chain's CDR3 is CASRSTGPTYNEQFF. Written as DNA, the CDR3 is TGTGCCAGTCGATCGACAGGGCCCACCTACAATGAGCAGTTCTTC. The V and J genes are TRBV19 and TRBJ2-1; 7 nucleotides agree with TRBD1. This CDR3 spans 15 amino acids. The V segment lost 8 bases and the J segment 2 bases; nucleotides outside the gene matches: 9. Germline loops: CDR1 LNHDA, CDR2 SQIVND (reference sequence).

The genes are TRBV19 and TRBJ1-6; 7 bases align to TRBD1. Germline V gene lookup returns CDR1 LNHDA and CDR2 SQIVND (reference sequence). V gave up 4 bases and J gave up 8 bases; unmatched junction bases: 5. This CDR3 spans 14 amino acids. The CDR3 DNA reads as TGTGCCAGTAGTACAGGGGGACTTGATTCACCCCTCCACTTT. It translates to CASSTGGLDSPLHF.